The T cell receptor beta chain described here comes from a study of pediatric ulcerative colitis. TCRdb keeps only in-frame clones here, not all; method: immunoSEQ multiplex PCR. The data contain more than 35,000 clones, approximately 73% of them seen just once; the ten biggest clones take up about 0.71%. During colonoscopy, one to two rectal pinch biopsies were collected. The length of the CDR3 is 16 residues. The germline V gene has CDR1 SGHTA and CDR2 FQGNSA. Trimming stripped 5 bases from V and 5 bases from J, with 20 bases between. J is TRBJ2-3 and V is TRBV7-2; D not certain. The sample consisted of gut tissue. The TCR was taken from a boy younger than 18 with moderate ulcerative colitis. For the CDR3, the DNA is TGTGCCAGCAGCCCTAGGGTGGCCACCGCGGAAGATACGCAGTATTTT. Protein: CASSPRVATAEDTQYF.